A single sample gave rise to the 14 T cell receptor beta chains below, sequenced in a study of CD8+ T cells in alopecia areata. The treatment denotes: oral pan-JAK inhibitor, 5-10 mg twice daily. Extracted from the samples, RNA was reverse transcribed into cDNA to serve as the sequencing template. Profiled with immunoSEQ multiplex PCR; TCRdb holds only in-frame clones, not every one. The data hold about 300,000 clones, with 55% to 70% observed a single time. The source was CD4+ T cells sorted from blood, collected at week 24, from a patient treated with tofacitinib. These receptor sequences come from a human donor with alopecia areata.

This clone was seen only a few times. V and J are TRBV7-2 and TRBJ1-2; D uncertain. The V end was cut by 5 bases, the J end by 8 bases, with 15 bases between. This CDR3 has 13 amino acids. The V gene's germline CDR1 is SGHTA and CDR2 FQGNSA. The CDR3 is CASSRDGNEGYTF. In nucleotides, the CDR3 is TGTGCCAGCAGCCGAGACGGGAACGAGGGCTACACCTTC.

This clone was observed a handful of times. The J gene is TRBJ2-1, the V gene TRBV7-2; 11 positions match TRBD1. The CDR3 sequence is 15 residues long. J lost 9 bases, V lost 5 bases, and 9 bases had no gene match. Per germline, CDR1 SGHTA and CDR2 FQGNSA. The CDR3 spells CASSPYPGQGVEQFF. CDR3 DNA sequence: TGTGCCAGCAGCCCTTATCCGGGACAGGGGGTTGAGCAGTTCTTC.

The chain uses TRBV2 and TRBJ1-1, with D possibly being TRBD1 (6 bases). The germline V gene has CDR1 SNHLY and CDR2 FYNNEI. V was cut by 6 bases and J by 7 bases, with 9 bases left in between. The CDR3 runs 11 residues. CDR3 DNA sequence: TGTGCCAGCAGCGAGGACAGTGAAGCTTTCTTT. Translation: CASSEDSEAFF.

This clone has just a few counts. The chain recombines TRBV7-2 with TRBJ2-7; unclear D gene. Germline CDR1 SGHTA, CDR2 FQGNSA. V was pared by 3 bases and J by 0 bases, with 6 bases between. The CDR3 is made up of 13 amino acids. The CDR3 sequence is CASSLPNSYEQYF. DNA for the CDR3: TGTGCCAGCAGCTTGCCTAACTCCTACGAGCAGTACTTC.

The gene calls are TRBV7-9 and TRBJ2-5; TRBD2 matches at 10 bases. The CDR3 totals 15 residues. CDR1 is SEHNR, CDR2 FQNEAQ, per germline (reference sequence). V shed 1 base and J 3 bases; nucleotides not matched to a gene: 2. CDR3 bases: TGTGCCAGCAGCTTAGGACTAGCGGGTAAAGAGACCCAGTACTTC. Translated: CASSLGLAGKETQYF.

This clone appeared once. The V call is TRBV10-3, the J call TRBJ2-3, with 11 nucleotides matching TRBD1. Trimming took 5 bases from V and 5 from J; bases not matched to a gene: 9. The CDR3 totals 16 residues. Germline V gives CDR1 ENHRY, CDR2 SYGVKD. CDR3 bases: TGTGCCATCAGTCTTCTAGGGACAGGGGGTCGAGATACGCAGTATTTT. As protein: CAISLLGTGGRDTQYF.

The rearrangement uses TRBV7-9 and TRBJ2-3; 9 bases are a match to TRBD1. This CDR3 comprises 14 residues. With V trimmed by 1 base and J by 4 bases, 0 bases remained unmatched. Germline assignment: CDR1 SEHNR and CDR2 FQNEAQ (reference sequence). This chain's CDR3 is CASSLGTGADTQYF. In nucleotides, the CDR3 is TGTGCCAGCAGCTTAGGGACAGGGGCAGATACGCAGTATTTT.

The chain employs TRBV5-1 and TRBJ2-5; possibly TRBD1 or TRBD2 for D (5 bases each). Trimming stripped 3 bases from V and 0 bases from J, with 9 bases between. Germline assignment: CDR1 SGHRS and CDR2 YFSETQ. This CDR3 region has 14 residues. The CDR3, as DNA: TGCGCCAGCAGCTCGGGGCCCAACCAAGAGACCCAGTACTTC. Residues: CASSSGPNQETQYF.

This sequence joins TRBV30 and TRBJ1-1; D is perhaps TRBD1 (5 bases). The length of the CDR3 is 12 residues. V was trimmed by 4 bases and J by 4 bases, leaving 10 bases between them. The V gene's germline CDR1 is GTSNPN and CDR2 SVGIG (reference sequence). CDR3 region: CAWTGSGTEAFF. The CDR3 coding sequence is TGTGCCTGGACAGGGTCAGGCACTGAAGCTTTCTTT.

The gene calls are TRBV5-6 and TRBJ1-1, with D hard to call. This CDR3 contains 13 residues. Trimming left V 4 bases short and J 4 bases short, with 11 bases between. The germline CDR1 and CDR2 sequences are SGHDT and YYEEEE. The CDR3 reads CASSRSLGTEAFF. CDR3 DNA sequence: TGTGCCAGCAGCAGAAGTCTTGGCACTGAAGCTTTCTTT.

The genes are TRBV29-1 and TRBJ1-1; no clear D gene. This CDR3 comprises 10 residues. Trimming stripped 7 bases from V and 5 bases from J, with 8 bases between. Germline V gene lookup returns CDR1 SQVTM and CDR2 ANQGSEA. The CDR3, as DNA: TGCAGCGCAGCGAGAACTGAAGCTTTCTTT. It is translated as CSAARTEAFF. Combining the CDR3 with reference TRBV29-1 and TRBJ1-1 gives the whole variable domain SAVISQKPSRDICQRGTSLTIQCQVDSQVTMMFWYRQQPGQSLTLIATANQGSEATYESGFVIDKFPISRPNLTFSTLTVSNMSPEDSSIYLCSAARTEAFFGQGTRLTVV.

The chain employs TRBV5-1 and TRBJ2-1, with D possibly matching TRBD2 (5 bases). Trimming removed 0 bases from V and 9 bases from J, with 16 bases in between. Germline CDR1 SGHRS, CDR2 YFSETQ. The CDR3 spans 15 residues. The CDR3 loop is CASSLVAGVTAEQFF. As DNA, the CDR3 is TGCGCCAGCAGCTTGGTAGCCGGGGTAACGGCTGAGCAGTTCTTC.

The rearrangement links TRBV30 to TRBJ1-2; D unresolved. Germline-derived CDR1 and CDR2 are GTSNPN and SVGIG (reference sequence). Trimming shortened V by 3 bases and J by 7 bases, and 15 bases separated the two germline ends. The CDR3 consists of 13 residues. For the CDR3, the DNA is TGTGCCTGGAGCTTTTCTCCCGAGGGTGGCTACACCTTC. Its translation is CAWSFSPEGGYTF.

V is TRBV10-3 and J is TRBJ2-7; a weak D match, TRBD1 (6 bases). CDR1 and CDR2 from the germline V gene are ENHRY and SYGVKD. This CDR3 contains 14 residues. The V and J ends lost 8 bases and 5 bases respectively, with 19 bases between them. The CDR3 DNA sequence: TGTGCCATCGATACCGGCAGGGGAGACCACGAGCAGTACTTC. Protein sequence: CAIDTGRGDHEQYF.